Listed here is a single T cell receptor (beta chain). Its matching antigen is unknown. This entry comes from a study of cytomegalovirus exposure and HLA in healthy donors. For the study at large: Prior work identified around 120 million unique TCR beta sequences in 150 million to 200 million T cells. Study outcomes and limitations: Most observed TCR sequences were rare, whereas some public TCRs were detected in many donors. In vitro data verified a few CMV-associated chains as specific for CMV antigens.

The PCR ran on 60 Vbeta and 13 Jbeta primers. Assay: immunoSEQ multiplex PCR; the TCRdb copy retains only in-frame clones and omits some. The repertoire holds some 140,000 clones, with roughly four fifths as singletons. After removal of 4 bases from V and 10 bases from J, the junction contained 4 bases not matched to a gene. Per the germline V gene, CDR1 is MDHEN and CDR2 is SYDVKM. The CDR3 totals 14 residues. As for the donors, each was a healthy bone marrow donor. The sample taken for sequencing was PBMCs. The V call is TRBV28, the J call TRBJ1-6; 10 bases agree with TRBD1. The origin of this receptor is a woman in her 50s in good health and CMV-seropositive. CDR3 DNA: TGTGCCAGCAGTTCGGGACAGGGGCGATCACCCCTCCACTTT. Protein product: CASSSGQGRSPLHF.